This TCR beta chain came from a study of blood T cell repertoires in COVID-19. Libraries were prepared by immunoSEQ multiplex PCR; TCRdb keeps only in-frame clonotypes and omits some of them. The sample lists 30,000 or so clones, just over 85% occurring once. CDR1 is MNHEY, CDR2 SVGEGT, per germline. The CDR3 is made up of 17 amino acids. V gave up 2 bases and J gave up 4 bases; unmatched junction bases: 9. The rearrangement joins TRBV6-2 or TRBV6-3 to TRBJ1-5, with 9 bases fitting TRBD1. This receptor was obtained from a human donor in a cohort sampled during active COVID-19. Sequencing was performed on peripheral blood. The CDR3 reads CASSYRKGQGKNQPQHF. In DNA form, the CDR3 reads TGTGCCAGCAGTTACCGCAAGGGACAGGGTAAAAATCAGCCCCAGCATTTT.